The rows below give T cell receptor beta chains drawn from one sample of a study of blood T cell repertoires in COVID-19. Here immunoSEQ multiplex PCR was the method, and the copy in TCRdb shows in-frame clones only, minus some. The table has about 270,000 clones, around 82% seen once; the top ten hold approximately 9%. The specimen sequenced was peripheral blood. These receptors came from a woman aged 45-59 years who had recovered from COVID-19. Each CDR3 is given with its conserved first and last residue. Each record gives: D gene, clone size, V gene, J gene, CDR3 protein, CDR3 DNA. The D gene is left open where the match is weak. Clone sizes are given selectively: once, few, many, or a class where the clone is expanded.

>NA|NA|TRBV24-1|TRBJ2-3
CATSDLQSADTQYF
TGTGCCACCAGTGATCTTCAGAGCGCAGATACGCAGTATTTT
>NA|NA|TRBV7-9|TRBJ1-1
CASSLPGRFPNTEAFF
TGTGCCAGCAGCCTCCCTGGGAGGTTCCCGAACACTGAAGCTTTCTTT
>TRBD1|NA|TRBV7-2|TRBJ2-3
CASSPTGGRDTQYF
TGTGCCAGCAGTCCCACAGGGGGTCGCGATACGCAGTATTTT
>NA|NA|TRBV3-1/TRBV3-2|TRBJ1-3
CASSQLGLYSGNTIYF
TGTGCCAGCAGCCAACTGGGGCTTTACTCTGGAAACACCATATATTTT
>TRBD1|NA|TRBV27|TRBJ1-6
CASSDDRAGSYNSPLHF
TGTGCCAGCAGTGACGACAGGGCGGGCTCCTATAATTCACCCCTCCACTTT
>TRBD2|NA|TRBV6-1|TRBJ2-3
CASSEGGGRTDTQYF
TGTGCCAGCAGTGAAGGGGGAGGGAGGACAGATACGCAGTATTTT
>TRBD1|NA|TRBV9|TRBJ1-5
CASSVGGDRAQPQHF
TGTGCCAGCAGCGTAGGGGGCGACAGGGCTCAGCCCCAGCATTTT
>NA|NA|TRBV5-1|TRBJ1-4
CASSPGNEKLFF
TGCGCCAGCAGCCCCGGGAACGAAAAACTGTTTTTT
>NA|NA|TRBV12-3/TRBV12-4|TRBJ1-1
CASSLALNTEAFF
TGTGCCAGCAGTTTAGCCTTGAACACTGAAGCTTTCTTT
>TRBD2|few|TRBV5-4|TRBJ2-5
CASSLRLAGGQETQYF
TGTGCCAGCAGCTTGAGGCTAGCGGGAGGGCAGGAGACCCAGTACTTC
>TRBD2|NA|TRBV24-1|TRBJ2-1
CATSGGGTDHNEQFF
TGTGCCACCAGTGGGGGAGGGACGGATCACAATGAGCAGTTCTTC
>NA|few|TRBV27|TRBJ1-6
CASSHRESSYNSPLHF
TGTGCCAGCAGTCACAGGGAGAGCTCCTATAATTCACCCCTCCACTTT
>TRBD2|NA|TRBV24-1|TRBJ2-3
CATSGPSGIDTQYF
TGTGCCACCAGTGGTCCTAGCGGTATAGATACGCAGTATTTT
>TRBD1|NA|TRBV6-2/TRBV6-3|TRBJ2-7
CASSRVQGAGGYEQYF
TGTGCCAGCAGTCGAGTGCAGGGGGCAGGAGGCTACGAGCAGTACTTC
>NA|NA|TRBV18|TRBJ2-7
CASSPRKASSYEQYF
TGTGCCAGCTCTCCAAGGAAAGCGAGCTCCTACGAGCAGTACTTC
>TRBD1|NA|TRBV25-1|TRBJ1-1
CASSGRTGGVTEAFF
TGTGCCAGCAGTGGAAGGACAGGAGGGGTCACTGAAGCTTTCTTT
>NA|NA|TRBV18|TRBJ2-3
CASSPRGPYLSTDTQYF
TGTGCCAGCTCACCACGGGGGCCGTACCTGAGCACAGATACGCAGTATTTT
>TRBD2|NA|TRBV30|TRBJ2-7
CAWGGGGTSSYEQYF
TGTGCCTGGGGCGGGGGAGGGACGAGCTCCTACGAGCAGTACTTC
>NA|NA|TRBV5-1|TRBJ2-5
CASSLELQGTQYF
TGCGCCAGCAGCTTGGAACTACAGGGGACCCAGTACTTC
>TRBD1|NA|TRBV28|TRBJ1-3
CASSLFGQGGGNTIYF
TGTGCCAGCAGTTTATTTGGACAGGGGGGCGGAAACACCATATATTTT
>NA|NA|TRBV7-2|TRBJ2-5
CASSFFGGQETQYF
TGTGCCAGCAGCTTCTTCGGCGGACAAGAGACCCAGTACTTC
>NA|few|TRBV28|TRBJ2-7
CASSHLQDYEQYF
TGTGCCAGCAGCCACCTACAGGACTACGAGCAGTACTTC
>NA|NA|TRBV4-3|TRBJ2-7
CASSQDWGQGTVNYEQYF
TGCGCCAGCAGCCAAGATTGGGGTCAGGGCACTGTGAACTACGAGCAGTACTTC
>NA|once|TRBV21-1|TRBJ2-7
CASSTWDRGDSYEQYF
TGTGCCAGCAGCACCTGGGACAGGGGGGATTCGTACGAGCAGTACTTC
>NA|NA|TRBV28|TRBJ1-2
CASSLNSKYGYTF
TGTGCCAGCAGTTTAAACAGCAAATATGGCTACACCTTC
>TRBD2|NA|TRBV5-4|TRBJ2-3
CASSLMGSGGVGDTQYF
TGTGCCAGCAGCTTGATGGGTAGCGGGGGGGTTGGAGATACGCAGTATTTT
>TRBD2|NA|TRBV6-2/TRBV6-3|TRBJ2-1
CASSYRAGGINEQFF
TGTGCCAGCAGTTACCGAGCGGGAGGAATAAATGAGCAGTTCTTC
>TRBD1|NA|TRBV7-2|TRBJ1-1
CASSAYRGNTEAFF
TGTGCCAGCAGCGCCTACAGGGGGAACACTGAAGCTTTCTTT
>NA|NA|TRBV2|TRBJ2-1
CASSLANEQFF
TGTGCCAGCAGTTTAGCAAATGAGCAGTTCTTC
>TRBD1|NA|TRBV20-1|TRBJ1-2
CSASAGGSIYGYTF
TGCAGTGCTAGTGCAGGGGGATCCATCTATGGCTACACCTTC
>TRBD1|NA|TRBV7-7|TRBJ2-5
CASSPTGTGGEETQYF
TGTGCCAGCAGCCCTACCGGGACAGGGGGCGAGGAGACCCAGTACTTC
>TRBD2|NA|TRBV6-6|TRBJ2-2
CATSRGGTNTGELFF
TGTGCGACCAGCCGGGGGGGCACGAACACCGGGGAGCTGTTTTTT
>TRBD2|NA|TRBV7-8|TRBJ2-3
CASSFSVAGRVDTQYF
TGTGCCAGCAGCTTTTCCGTAGCGGGGAGGGTAGATACGCAGTATTTT
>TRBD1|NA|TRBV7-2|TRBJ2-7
CASRQGVSYEQYF
TGTGCCAGCAGGCAGGGGGTCTCCTACGAGCAGTACTTC
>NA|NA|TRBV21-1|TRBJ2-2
CASSFPPQYSDTGELFF
TGTGCCAGCAGCTTCCCACCCCAGTATAGCGACACCGGGGAGCTGTTTTTT